This T cell receptor (beta chain) was captured by sequencing in a study of monozygotic twins with cystic fibrosis. Overall study findings and caveats: In 13 of 16 pairs, V gene usage was closest to the co-twin's.

The J segment lost 3 bases and the V segment lost 4 bases, leaving 2 bases of the junction unmatched. The CDR3 covers 13 residues. In germline, CDR1 is SGHRS, CDR2 YFSETQ. The repertoire was sequenced with immunoSEQ multiplex PCR; TCRdb's copy has only in-frame clones and lacks some. The repertoire includes 25,000 or so clones, 90% of them detected once, and 0.54% sits in the top ten. Worth noting for this clone: Its antigen is currently unknown.

Specimen: blood. The receptor's source is a girl aged 2-10 years with cystic fibrosis. The chain employs TRBV5-1 and TRBJ2-5, with 8 bases matching TRBD1. CDR3 sequence reads: CASSPTGEETQYF. The CDR3 coding sequence is TGCGCCAGCAGCCCGACAGGGGAAGAGACCCAGTACTTC.